This TCR beta chain came from a study of T cell responses to AZD1222 COVID-19 vaccine. Study results and caveats: Two AZD1222 doses significantly raised spike-specific TCR breadth and depth over controls. Targeting of unmutated variant regions was reportedly seen in nearly half of spike-specific TCRs. Only 5 or 6 individuals given AZD1222 were seropositive at baseline. Spike was spanned by vaccine-associated CD4 TCRs, with dominance at 160-218 and 743-854.

The CDR3 length is 15 residues. Per the germline V gene, CDR1 is SEHNR and CDR2 is FQNEAQ (reference sequence). V was pared by 5 bases and J by 2 bases, with 14 bases between. Comments on this clone: Its antigen is unknown.

Here immunoSEQ multiplex PCR was the method, and the copy in TCRdb shows in-frame clones only, minus some. The table shows 110,000 or so clones, with 70% to 90% occurring only once. The source was peripheral blood, collected on day 0 of AZD1222 vaccination. The chain has TRBV7-9 and TRBJ2-3; D possibly corresponds to TRBD1 (5 bases). The sequence derives from an adult in good health. CDR3 in amino acids: CASSLRDSYTDTQYF. CDR3 in DNA: TGTGCCAGCAGCCTACGAGACAGTTACACAGATACGCAGTATTTT.